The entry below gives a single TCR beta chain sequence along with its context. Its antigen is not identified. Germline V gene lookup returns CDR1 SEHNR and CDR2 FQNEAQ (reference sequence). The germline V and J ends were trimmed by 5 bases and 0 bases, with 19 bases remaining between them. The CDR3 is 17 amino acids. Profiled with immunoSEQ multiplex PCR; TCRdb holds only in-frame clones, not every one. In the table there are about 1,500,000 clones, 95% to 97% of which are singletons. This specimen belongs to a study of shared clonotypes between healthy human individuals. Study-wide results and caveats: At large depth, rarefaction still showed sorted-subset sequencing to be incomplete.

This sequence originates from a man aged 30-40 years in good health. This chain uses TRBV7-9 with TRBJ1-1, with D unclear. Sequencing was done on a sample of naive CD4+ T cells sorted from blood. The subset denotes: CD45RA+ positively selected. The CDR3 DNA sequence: TGTGCCAGCAGCCCTGGAAGATCGAGCTTCATGAACACTGAAGCTTTCTTT. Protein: CASSPGRSSFMNTEAFF.